The present entry profiles one TCR beta chain with its context. The source of the sample is a study of blood T cell repertoires in COVID-19. Method: immunoSEQ multiplex PCR; TCRdb's copy keeps in-frame clones and lacks some. This sample has some 330,000 clones, with about 90% found just once. The CDR3 is 18 residues long. With 4 bases clipped from V and 5 bases from J, the junction kept 14 bases outside the gene matches. The germline V gene encodes CDR1 LGHDT and CDR2 YNNKEL (reference sequence). The source material was PBMCs or T cells enriched from blood (not recorded which). The sequence derives from a man aged 40-49 years in a cohort exposed to, infected with or recovered from COVID-19 (not recorded which). The J gene is TRBJ1-5, the V gene TRBV3-1 (or the pseudogene TRBV3-2); 10 nucleotides agree with TRBD1. The CDR3 DNA reads as TGTGCCAGCAGCCGCAAACCTCCGACCGGGACAGGGGATCAGCCCCAGCATTTT. Its protein is CASSRKPPTGTGDQPQHF.